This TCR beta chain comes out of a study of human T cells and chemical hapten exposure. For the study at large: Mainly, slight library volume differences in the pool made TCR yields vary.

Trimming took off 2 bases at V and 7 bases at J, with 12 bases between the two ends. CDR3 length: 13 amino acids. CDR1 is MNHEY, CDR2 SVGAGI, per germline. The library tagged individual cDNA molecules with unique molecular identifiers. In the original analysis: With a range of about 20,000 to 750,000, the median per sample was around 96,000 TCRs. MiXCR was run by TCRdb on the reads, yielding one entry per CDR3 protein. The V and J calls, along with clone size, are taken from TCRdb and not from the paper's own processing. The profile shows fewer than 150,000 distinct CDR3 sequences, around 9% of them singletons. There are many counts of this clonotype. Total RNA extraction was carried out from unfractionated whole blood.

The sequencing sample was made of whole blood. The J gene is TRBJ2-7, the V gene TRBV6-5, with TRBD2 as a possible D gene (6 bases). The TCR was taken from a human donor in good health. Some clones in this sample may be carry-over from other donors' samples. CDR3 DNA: TGTGCCAGCAGTTACATGGCGGGGATTGAGCAGTACTTC. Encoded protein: CASSYMAGIEQYF.